The subject of this entry is one T cell receptor (beta chain). Its target is unknown. This entry belongs to a study of post-analysis software for immune sequencing data. Study-level points and caveats: Roughly five TRBV segments appeared more often in patients than in controls, and TRBV5-6, TRBV5-1 and TRBV20-1 were among these.

Unique-molecular-identifier-tagged TCR beta cDNA libraries were used. Some 500,000 cDNA molecules were recovered from an input of about 0.9 to 11 million T cells. From the PCR reads, TCRdb called clonotypes with MiXCR, one entry per CDR3 protein. Of roughly 700,000 distinct CDR3 sequences detected, 25% to 30% appear once; the ten largest clones hold around 0.6%. CDR1 is SGHTA, CDR2 FQGNSA, per germline. The CDR3 totals 13 residues. V lost 6 bases and J lost 2, with 10 bases in between. Sequencing input: blood. The TCR originated in a girl aged 10 to 17 with multiple sclerosis. The chain carries TRBV7-2 and TRBJ1-2; D is ambiguous. The DNA for the CDR3 is TGTGCCAGCAGTTGGAACAGCAACTATGGCTACACCTTC. This gives the protein CASSWNSNYGYTF.